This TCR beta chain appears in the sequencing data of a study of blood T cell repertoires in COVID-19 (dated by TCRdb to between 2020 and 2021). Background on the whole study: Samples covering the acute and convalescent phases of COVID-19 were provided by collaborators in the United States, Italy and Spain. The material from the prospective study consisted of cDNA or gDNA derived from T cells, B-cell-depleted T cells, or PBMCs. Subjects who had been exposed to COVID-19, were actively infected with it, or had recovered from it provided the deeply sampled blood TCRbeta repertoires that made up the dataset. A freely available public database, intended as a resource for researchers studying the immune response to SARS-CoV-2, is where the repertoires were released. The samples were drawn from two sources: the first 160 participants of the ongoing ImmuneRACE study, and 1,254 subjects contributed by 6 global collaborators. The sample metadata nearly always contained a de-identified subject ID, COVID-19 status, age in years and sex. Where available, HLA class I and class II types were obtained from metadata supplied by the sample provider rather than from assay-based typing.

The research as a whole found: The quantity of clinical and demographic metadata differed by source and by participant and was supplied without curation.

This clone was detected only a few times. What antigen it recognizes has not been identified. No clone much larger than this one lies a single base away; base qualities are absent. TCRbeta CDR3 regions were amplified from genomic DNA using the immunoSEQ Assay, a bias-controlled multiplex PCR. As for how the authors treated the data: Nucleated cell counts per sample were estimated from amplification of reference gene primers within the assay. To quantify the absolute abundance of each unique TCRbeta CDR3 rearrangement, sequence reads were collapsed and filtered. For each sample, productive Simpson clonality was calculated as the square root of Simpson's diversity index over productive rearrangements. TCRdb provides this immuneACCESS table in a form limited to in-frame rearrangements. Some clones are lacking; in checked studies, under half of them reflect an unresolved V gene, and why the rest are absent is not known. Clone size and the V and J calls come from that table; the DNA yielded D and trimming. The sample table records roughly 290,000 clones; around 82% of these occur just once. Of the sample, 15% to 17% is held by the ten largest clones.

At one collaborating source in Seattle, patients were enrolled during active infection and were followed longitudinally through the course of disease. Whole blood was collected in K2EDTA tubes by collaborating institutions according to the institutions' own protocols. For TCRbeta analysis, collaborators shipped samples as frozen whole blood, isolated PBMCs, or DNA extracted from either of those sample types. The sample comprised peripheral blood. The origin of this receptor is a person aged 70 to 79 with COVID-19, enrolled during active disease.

The bases are TGTGCCAGCAGTTCTTGGACAGGGGAGCTGTTTTTT. It is translated as CASSSWTGELFF. The chain is assembled from TRBV12-3 or TRBV12-4 and TRBJ2-2; perhaps TRBD1 is the D gene, with 5 bases matching. Inclusive of the bounding cysteine and phenylalanine, the CDR3 is 12 residues long. Of all the DNA, just the CDR3 is kept, 36 bases in frame from base 1. V and J lose 4 bases and 8 bases, and a span of 8 bases separates them.